A selection of T cell receptor beta chains follows, all from one sample in a study of blood T cell repertoires in COVID-19. Produced via immunoSEQ multiplex PCR; TCRdb's table is partial and in-frame only. The sample yields a few hundred thousand clones, 88% seen once. Sequenced material: peripheral blood. The receptors originated from a man in his 70s with acute or convalescent COVID-19. Both conserved end residues are part of each CDR3. Fields, in order: D gene, clone size, V gene, J gene, CDR3 protein, CDR3 DNA. D genes are given only for firm matches. A clone size is listed for some rows: how often the clone was seen (once, few, many), or a class if it is expanded.

>-|once|TRBV10-3|TRBJ1-3
CAISKESSGNTIYF
TGTGCCATCAGTAAAGAGAGCTCTGGAAACACCATATATTTT
>TRBD2|-|TRBV6-1|TRBJ2-1
CASSASKGAGVQQWFF
TGTGCCAGCAGTGCTTCGAAGGGAGCGGGAGTCCAACAATGGTTCTTC
>TRBD1|-|TRBV4-1|TRBJ1-2
CASSQDRDRGLGYTF
TGCGCCAGCAGCCAAGACCGGGACAGGGGGCTTGGCTACACCTTC
>-|-|TRBV6-5|TRBJ2-1
CASSFRWAREQFF
TGTGCCAGCAGCTTTAGGTGGGCCCGGGAGCAGTTCTTC
>TRBD1|-|TRBV25-1|TRBJ1-2
CASSPRTGGHYGYTF
TGTGCCAGCAGTCCGCGGACAGGGGGCCACTATGGCTACACCTTC
>-|-|TRBV20-1|TRBJ1-2
CSARGVYGYTF
TGCAGTGCTCGGGGGGTGTATGGCTACACCTTC
>-|-|TRBV19|TRBJ2-4
CASRGDRELAKNIQYF
TGTGCCAGTAGAGGCGACAGAGAGCTAGCCAAAAACATTCAGTACTTC
>-|-|TRBV3-1/TRBV3-2|TRBJ1-1
CASSQDQAGIGTEAFF
TGTGCCAGCAGCCAAGATCAGGCAGGGATCGGGACTGAAGCTTTCTTT
>TRBD1|once|TRBV19|TRBJ1-5
CASSTIQTGPNQPQHF
TGTGCCAGTAGTACTATACAGACAGGGCCCAATCAGCCCCAGCATTTT
>TRBD1|-|TRBV30|TRBJ1-2
CAWAGQGHNYGYTF
TGTGCCTGGGCCGGACAGGGACATAACTATGGCTACACCTTC
>TRBD1|-|TRBV7-3|TRBJ2-3
CASSRTGSTTDTQYF
TGTGCCAGCAGCCGGACAGGGAGCACTACAGATACGCAGTATTTT
>TRBD1|-|TRBV5-1|TRBJ1-3
CASSLIGLGTGGFGNTIYF
TGCGCCAGCAGCTTGATCGGCTTAGGGACAGGGGGCTTTGGAAACACCATATATTTT
>-|-|TRBV6-5|TRBJ2-1
CASTGGYSYNEQFF
TGTGCCAGCACCGGAGGGTACTCCTACAATGAGCAGTTCTTC
>-|-|TRBV11-3|TRBJ2-1
CASSLGLKAYNEQFF
TGTGCCAGCAGCTTGGGACTCAAAGCCTACAATGAGCAGTTCTTC
>-|-|TRBV5-1|TRBJ2-2
CASSLAGVGGELFF
TGCGCCAGCAGCTTAGCCGGGGTAGGCGGGGAGCTGTTTTTT
>TRBD2|-|TRBV25-1|TRBJ2-3
CASSEYGGLAGASDTQYF
TGTGCCAGCAGTGAATATGGGGGACTAGCGGGAGCGTCAGATACGCAGTATTTT
>TRBD1|-|TRBV11-2|TRBJ2-7
CASSLSTGPLGERYF
TGTGCCAGCAGCTTATCGACAGGGCCACTTGGCGAGAGGTACTTC
>-|-|TRBV6-5|TRBJ1-4
CAAQEGGGTEKLFF
TGTGCCGCCCAGGAGGGAGGGGGAACCGAAAAACTGTTTTTT
>TRBD1|few|TRBV14|TRBJ2-1
CASSHRTGSNEQFF
TGTGCCAGCAGCCATAGGACAGGGAGCAATGAGCAGTTCTTC
>-|-|TRBV7-6|TRBJ2-7
CASSSLVSYEQYF
TGTGCCAGCAGCTCCCTAGTAAGCTACGAGCAGTACTTC
>TRBD2|few|TRBV10-3|TRBJ2-1
CAIRTSGSDEQFF
TGTGCCATCAGGACTAGCGGGAGCGATGAGCAGTTCTTC
>TRBD2|-|TRBV27|TRBJ2-3
CASRGTSGRPDTQYF
TGTGCCAGCAGAGGGACTAGCGGGAGACCAGATACGCAGTATTTT
>-|few|TRBV5-5|TRBJ1-2
CASSLEAGDGYGYTF
TGTGCCAGCAGCTTGGAGGCGGGGGACGGCTATGGCTACACCTTC
>TRBD2|-|TRBV4-2|TRBJ2-7
CASSLDAAGGSSSYEQYF
TGTGCCAGCAGCCTGGATGCGGCGGGAGGGTCTAGCTCCTACGAGCAGTACTTC
>-|-|TRBV7-3|TRBJ2-5
CASSPSGGETQYF
TGTGCCAGCAGCCCCTCCGGGGGTGAGACCCAGTACTTC
>-|-|TRBV27|TRBJ1-1
CASSFGVGKGRTNTEAFF
TGTGCCAGCAGTTTCGGGGTTGGTAAAGGCCGGACGAACACTGAAGCTTTCTTT
>TRBD1|-|TRBV28|TRBJ2-7
CASSRPTGGTYEQYF
TGTGCCAGCAGTCGACCGACAGGGGGCACCTACGAGCAGTACTTC
>TRBD1|-|TRBV6-5|TRBJ1-2
CASSYSGRGWNGYTF
TGTGCCAGCAGTTACTCGGGCAGGGGGTGGAATGGCTACACCTTC
>TRBD1|-|TRBV7-7|TRBJ1-1
CASSLVDRGQNTEAFF
TGTGCCAGCAGCTTAGTGGACAGGGGGCAGAACACTGAAGCTTTCTTT
>-|-|TRBV7-9|TRBJ2-1
CASSSGTHSNEQFF
TGTGCCAGCAGTTCCGGGACTCACTCCAATGAGCAGTTCTTC
>-|-|TRBV5-1|TRBJ2-7
CASSISTGSYEQYF
TGCGCCAGCAGCATTTCGACAGGCTCCTACGAGCAGTACTTC
>-|-|TRBV18|TRBJ1-4
CASSPLKDQGLNEKLFF
TGTGCCAGCTCACCTCTCAAGGACCAGGGCCTAAATGAAAAACTGTTTTTT
>TRBD1|-|TRBV27|TRBJ2-7
CASSLLGTGTYEQYF
TGTGCCAGCAGTTTACTTGGGACAGGGACATACGAGCAGTACTTC
>TRBD2|-|TRBV5-6|TRBJ2-1
CASSLGGRAGYEQFF
TGTGCCAGCAGCTTGGGCGGGAGGGCCGGCTATGAGCAGTTCTTC
>-|-|TRBV6-5|TRBJ2-1
CASSYRGGLSYNEQFF
TGTGCCAGCAGTTACAGGGGAGGCTTATCCTACAATGAGCAGTTCTTC
>-|-|TRBV29-1|TRBJ1-2
CSVEAMQSYTF
TGCAGCGTTGAAGCCATGCAGAGCTACACCTTC
>TRBD1|-|TRBV19|TRBJ2-2
CASIRRQGDTGELFF
TGTGCCAGTATTCGCCGACAGGGAGACACCGGGGAGCTGTTTTTT
>TRBD1|-|TRBV14|TRBJ2-2
CASSQRQGSGELFF
TGTGCCAGCAGCCAGAGACAGGGGTCCGGGGAGCTGTTTTTT
>-|-|TRBV5-1|TRBJ1-1
CASSLTGKGTEAFF
TGCGCCAGCAGCTTGACAGGGAAGGGCACTGAAGCTTTCTTT
>-|few|TRBV30|TRBJ1-1
CAWSSRVGTEAFF
TGTGCCTGGAGCAGCAGGGTTGGGACTGAAGCTTTCTTT
>TRBD2|-|TRBV15|TRBJ2-7
CATSGSLAGGYEQYF
TGTGCCACCAGCGGTTCTCTAGCGGGAGGTTACGAGCAGTACTTC
>-|-|TRBV6-5|TRBJ2-2
CASRTRDLNTGELFF
TGTGCCAGCAGAACCCGGGACTTGAACACCGGGGAGCTGTTTTTT
>-|-|TRBV24-1|TRBJ1-4
CATSDGSNEKLFF
TGTGCCACCAGTGACGGTTCTAATGAAAAACTGTTTTTT
>TRBD1|-|TRBV18|TRBJ2-4
CASSPTGTGGSIQYF
TGTGCCAGCTCACCGACCGGGACAGGGGGCAGCATTCAGTACTTC
>TRBD1|-|TRBV29-1|TRBJ1-1
CSVEDDRGGTEAFF
TGCAGCGTTGAAGATGACAGGGGGGGCACTGAAGCTTTCTTT
>-|-|TRBV6-5|TRBJ1-1
CASSYSPGITEAFF
TGTGCCAGCAGTTACTCCCCAGGGATCACTGAAGCTTTCTTT
>-|-|TRBV18|TRBJ2-1
CAGSPTSSYNEQFF
TGTGCCGGATCGCCTACTAGCTCCTACAATGAGCAGTTCTTC
>TRBD2|once|TRBV7-3|TRBJ2-3
CASSALAGGSTDTQYF
TGTGCCAGCAGCGCCCTAGCGGGAGGGTCCACAGATACGCAGTATTTT
>TRBD2|-|TRBV2|TRBJ2-1
CASAEREGSYNEQFF
TGTGCCAGCGCCGAGCGGGAGGGGTCCTACAATGAGCAGTTCTTC
>TRBD2|-|TRBV12-5|TRBJ2-3
CASGLPSGSGYTQYF
TGTGCTAGTGGTTTGCCAAGCGGGAGTGGGTATACGCAGTATTTT
>TRBD1|once|TRBV5-8|TRBJ1-4
CASSGDRGEKLFF
TGTGCCAGCAGCGGGGACAGGGGCGAAAAACTGTTTTTT
>-|-|TRBV11-2|TRBJ2-7
CASSLVPRGSYEQYF
TGTGCCAGCAGCTTAGTACCCAGAGGCTCCTACGAGCAGTACTTC